Shown below are 11 T cell receptor beta chains from a single sample sequenced in a study of spatial heterogeneity in lung cancer. Documented time point: sample taken at primary tumor resection. The authors sequenced whole RNA from tumor, nontumor lung or frozen PBMC without sorting. TCRdb re-called the 5' RACE reads with MiXCR, one entry per CDR3 protein. Of 5,500 to 8,000 distinct CDR3 sequences in the sample, 15% to 20% were seen once. The source material was PBMCs, sampled at surgery. Receptors originate from a female donor with early-stage non-small cell lung cancer.

This clonotype was observed many times. The chain has TRBV12-5 and TRBJ1-4; 7 bases align to TRBD1. The CDR3 runs 16 residues. V lost 4 bases, J lost 8 bases, and 13 bases stayed unmatched. Germline lookup yields CDR1 LGHNT and CDR2 FRNRAP. CDR3 sequence: CASGSTRGTDYEKLFF. The CDR3 DNA reads TGTGCTAGTGGTTCGACGAGAGGGACAGACTACGAAAAACTGTTTTTT. Full variable domain (remainder filled in from reference TRBV12-5 and TRBJ1-4): DARVTQTPRHKVTEMGQEVTMRCQPILGHNTVFWYRQTMMQGLELLAYFRNRAPLDDSGMPKDRFSAEMPDATLATLKIQPSEPRDSAVYFCASGSTRGTDYEKLFFGSGTQLSVL.

This clonotype was recorded at least ten times. CDR3 residues: CASSQFQETQYF. CDR3 DNA sequence: TGTGCCAGCTCACAGTTCCAAGAGACCCAGTACTTC. This rearrangement joins TRBV18 to TRBJ2-5; D is undetermined. V was clipped by 4 bases and J by 1 base, with 4 bases between them. The CDR3 is 12 amino acids. From germline, CDR1 is KGHSH and CDR2 LQKENI. Combining the CDR3 with reference TRBV18 and TRBJ2-5 gives the whole variable domain NAGVMQNPRHLVRRRGQEARLRCSPMKGHSHVYWYRQLPEEGLKFMVYLQKENIIDESGMPKERFSAEFPKEGPSILRIQQVVRGDSAAYFCASSQFQETQYFGPGTRLLVL.

This clonotype rates as medium-sized. The rearrangement joins TRBV11-2 to TRBJ2-5; D gene unclear. The CDR3 has 14 amino acids. CDR1 and CDR2 (germline): SGHAT, FQNNGV. The V and J ends lost 7 bases and 3 bases respectively, with 15 bases between them. DNA of the CDR3: TGTGCCAGCACCCTTGGCGTAACAGAAGAGACCCAGTACTTC. Translating it yields CASTLGVTEETQYF.

This clonotype is medium-sized by share. The chain is built from TRBV18 and TRBJ2-3; TRBD1 matches at 9 bases. CDR1 KGHSH and CDR2 LQKENI come from the germline V gene. This CDR3 is built from 16 residues. V gave up 2 bases and J gave up 8 bases; unmatched junction bases: 11. Written as DNA, the CDR3 is TGTGCCAGCTCACCAGAACAGGGGGCGGAAGTTGGTACGCAGTATTTT. Translating it yields CASSPEQGAEVGTQYF.

The V and J genes are TRBV25-1 and TRBJ2-5; D gene uncertain. Between the trimmed V and J ends, which lost 4 bases and 5 bases, there was a span of 11 bases. This CDR3 contains 13 residues. Germline-derived CDR1 and CDR2 are MGHDK and SYGVNS. The CDR3 sequence is CASSVAFQETQYF. In DNA, the CDR3 is TGTGCCAGCAGTGTAGCATTTCAGGAGACCCAGTACTTC.

This clonotype was picked up a small number of times. This sequence joins TRBV19 and TRBJ2-1, with D tentatively TRBD1 (6 bases). The CDR3 has 13 residues. V was pared by 10 bases and J by 4 bases, with 14 bases between. Germline V gene lookup returns CDR1 LNHDA and CDR2 SQIVND (reference sequence). CDR3 sequence: CATSGQTYNEQFF. CDR3 coding DNA: TGTGCCACCTCAGGACAGACGTACAATGAGCAGTTCTTC.

This clonotype is medium-sized in the sample. This chain connects TRBV4-1 to TRBJ2-3, with D possibly matching TRBD2 (6 bases). Per germline, CDR1 MGHRA and CDR2 YSYEKL. This CDR3 is 16 amino acids long. V lost 0 bases to trimming and J lost 1 base, with 11 bases between them. The CDR3 sequence: CASSQDWPSGTDTQYF. In nucleotides, the CDR3 is TGCGCCAGCAGCCAAGATTGGCCTAGCGGCACAGATACGCAGTATTTT.

This clonotype is categorized as medium-sized (0.01 to 0.1%). The chain has TRBV6-6 and TRBJ1-5; tentatively, D is TRBD1 (5 bases). The ends were cut back, 7 bases at V and 0 bases at J, with 13 bases in the middle. Germline loops: CDR1 MNHNY, CDR2 SVGAGI (reference sequence). CDR3 length equals 15 residues. The CDR3 loop is CASNHRMRSNQPQHF. CDR3 nucleotide sequence: TGTGCCAGCAATCACAGGATGCGTAGCAATCAGCCCCAGCATTTT.

This clonotype rates as medium-sized. The chain links TRBV3-1 to TRBJ1-4; D not resolved. There are 16 residues in the CDR3. Germline V gene lookup returns CDR1 LGHDT and CDR2 YNNKEL (reference sequence). The V and J ends lost 1 base and 14 bases respectively, with 23 bases between them. CDR3 region: CASSQAPYRTKRFLFF. CDR3 sequence (DNA): TGTGCCAGCAGCCAAGCCCCGTACAGAACTAAAAGGTTCCTGTTTTTT. Combining the CDR3 with reference TRBV3-1 and TRBJ1-4 gives the whole variable domain DTAVSQTPKYLVTQMGNDKSIKCEQNLGHDTMYWYKQDSKKFLKIMFSYNNKELIINETVPNRFSPKSPDKAHLNLHINSLELGDSAVYFCASSQAPYRTKRFLFFGSGTQLSVL.

V gene TRBV24-1 combines with J gene TRBJ2-1; D not resolved. This CDR3 contains 11 residues. The germline V gene has CDR1 KGHDR and CDR2 SFDVKD. Trimming removed 7 bases from V and 9 bases from J, with 9 bases in between. In DNA, the CDR3 is TGTGCCACCAGCCGGAACGGTGAGCAGTTCTTC. Translation: CATSRNGEQFF.

This clonotype has just a few counts. V and J are TRBV29-1 and TRBJ2-3; 7 positions match TRBD1. The CDR3 spans 16 residues. CDR1 and CDR2 (germline): SQVTM, ANQGSEA. V was clipped by 7 bases and J by 2 bases; unmatched bases: 15. CDR3 amino acids: CSGSGTDRTYTDTQYF. CDR3 in DNA: TGCAGCGGATCCGGGACAGACAGAACCTACACAGATACGCAGTATTTT.